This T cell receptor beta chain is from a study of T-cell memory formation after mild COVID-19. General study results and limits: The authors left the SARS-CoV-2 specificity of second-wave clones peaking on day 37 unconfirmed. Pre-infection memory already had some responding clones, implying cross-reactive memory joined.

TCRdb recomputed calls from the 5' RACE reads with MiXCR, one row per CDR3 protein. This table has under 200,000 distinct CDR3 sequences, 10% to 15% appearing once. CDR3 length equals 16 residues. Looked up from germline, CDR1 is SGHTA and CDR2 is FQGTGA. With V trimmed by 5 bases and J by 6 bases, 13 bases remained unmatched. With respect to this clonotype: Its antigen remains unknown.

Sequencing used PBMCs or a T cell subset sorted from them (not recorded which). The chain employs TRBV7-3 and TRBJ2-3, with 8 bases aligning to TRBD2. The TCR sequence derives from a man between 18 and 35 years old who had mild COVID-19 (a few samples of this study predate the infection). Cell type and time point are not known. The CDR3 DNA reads TGTGCCAGCAGCGAAGTAGCGGGGAACGTCGTGGATACGCAGTATTTT. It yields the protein CASSEVAGNVVDTQYF.